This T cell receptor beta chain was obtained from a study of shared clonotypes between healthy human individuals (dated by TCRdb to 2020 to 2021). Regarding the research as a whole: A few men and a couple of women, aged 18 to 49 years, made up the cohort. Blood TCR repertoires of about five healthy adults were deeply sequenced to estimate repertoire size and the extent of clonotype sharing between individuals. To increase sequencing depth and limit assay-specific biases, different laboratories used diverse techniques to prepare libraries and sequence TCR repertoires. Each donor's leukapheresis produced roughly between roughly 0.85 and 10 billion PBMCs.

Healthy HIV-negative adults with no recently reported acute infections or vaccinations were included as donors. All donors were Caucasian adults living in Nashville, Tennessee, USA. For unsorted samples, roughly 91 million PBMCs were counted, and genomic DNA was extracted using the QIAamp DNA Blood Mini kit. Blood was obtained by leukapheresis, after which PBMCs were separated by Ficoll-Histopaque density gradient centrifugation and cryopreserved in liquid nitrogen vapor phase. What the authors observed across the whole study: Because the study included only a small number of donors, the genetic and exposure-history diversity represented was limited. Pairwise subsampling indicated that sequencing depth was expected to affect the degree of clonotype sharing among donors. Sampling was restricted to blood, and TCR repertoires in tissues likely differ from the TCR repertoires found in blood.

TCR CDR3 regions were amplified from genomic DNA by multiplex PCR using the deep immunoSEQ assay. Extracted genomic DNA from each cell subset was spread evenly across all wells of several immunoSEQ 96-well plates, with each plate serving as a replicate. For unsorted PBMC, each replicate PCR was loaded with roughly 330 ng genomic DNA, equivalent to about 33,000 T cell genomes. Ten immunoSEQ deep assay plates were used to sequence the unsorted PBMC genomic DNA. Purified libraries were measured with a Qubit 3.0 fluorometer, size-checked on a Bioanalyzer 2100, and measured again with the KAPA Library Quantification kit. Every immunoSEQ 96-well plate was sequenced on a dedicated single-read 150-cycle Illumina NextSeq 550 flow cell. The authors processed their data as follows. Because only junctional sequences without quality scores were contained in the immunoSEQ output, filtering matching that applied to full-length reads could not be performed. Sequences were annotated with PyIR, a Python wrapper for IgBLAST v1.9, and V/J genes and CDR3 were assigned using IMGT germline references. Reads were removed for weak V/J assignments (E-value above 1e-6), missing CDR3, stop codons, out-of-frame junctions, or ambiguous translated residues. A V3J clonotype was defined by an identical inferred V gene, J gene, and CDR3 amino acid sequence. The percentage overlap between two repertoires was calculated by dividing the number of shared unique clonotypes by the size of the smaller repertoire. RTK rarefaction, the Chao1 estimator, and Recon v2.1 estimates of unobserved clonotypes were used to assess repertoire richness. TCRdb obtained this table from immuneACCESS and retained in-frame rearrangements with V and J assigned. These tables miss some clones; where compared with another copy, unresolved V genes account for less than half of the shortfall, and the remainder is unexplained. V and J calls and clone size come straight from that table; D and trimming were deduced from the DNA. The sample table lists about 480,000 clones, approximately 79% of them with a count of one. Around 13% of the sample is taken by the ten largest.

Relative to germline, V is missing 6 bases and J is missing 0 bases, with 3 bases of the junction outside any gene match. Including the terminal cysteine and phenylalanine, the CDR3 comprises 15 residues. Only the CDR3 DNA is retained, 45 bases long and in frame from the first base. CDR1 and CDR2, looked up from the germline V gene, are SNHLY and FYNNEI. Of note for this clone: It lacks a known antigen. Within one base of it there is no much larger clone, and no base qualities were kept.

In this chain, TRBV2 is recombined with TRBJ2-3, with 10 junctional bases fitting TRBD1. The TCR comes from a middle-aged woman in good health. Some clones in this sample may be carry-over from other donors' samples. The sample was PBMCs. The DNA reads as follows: TGTGCCAGCAGGAGGGACAGGGGTAGCACAGATACGCAGTATTTT. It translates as CASRRDRGSTDTQYF.